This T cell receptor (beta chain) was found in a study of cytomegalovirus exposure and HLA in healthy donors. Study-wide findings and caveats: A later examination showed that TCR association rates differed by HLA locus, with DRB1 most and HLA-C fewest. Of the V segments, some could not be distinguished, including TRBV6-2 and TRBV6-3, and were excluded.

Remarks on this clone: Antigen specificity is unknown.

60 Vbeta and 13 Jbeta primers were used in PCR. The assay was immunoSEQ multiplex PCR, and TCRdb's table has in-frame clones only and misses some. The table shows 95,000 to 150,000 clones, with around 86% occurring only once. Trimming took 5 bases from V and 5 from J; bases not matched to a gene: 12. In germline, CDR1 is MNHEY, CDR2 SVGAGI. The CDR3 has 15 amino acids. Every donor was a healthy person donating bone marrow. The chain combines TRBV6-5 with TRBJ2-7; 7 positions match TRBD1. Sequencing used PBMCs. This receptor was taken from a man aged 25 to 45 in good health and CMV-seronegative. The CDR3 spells CASSTPYRGDDEQYF. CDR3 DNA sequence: TGTGCCAGCAGTACCCCGTACAGGGGAGACGACGAGCAGTACTTC.